The rows below give T cell receptor beta chains drawn from one sample of a study of T cell repertoires in cytomegalovirus infection. One entry per CDR3 protein, called by TCRdb with MiXCR from the reads. The sample contains approximately 500,000 distinct CDR3 sequences, approximately 16% of which appear only once. Sequenced sample: CD8+ T cells from PBMCs. These receptors were taken from a human donor in good health (CMV status not recorded). Some clones in this sample may be carry-over from other donors' samples. Both conserved end residues are part of each CDR3. A D gene is named only where the DNA matches it firmly. Clone size, where shown, is once, few, many, or a class for clones that have expanded.

>.|TRBV20-1|TRBJ1-2|TRBD1
CSATLTGWNYGYTF
TGCAGTGCTACTTTGACAGGGTGGAACTATGGCTACACCTTC
>.|TRBV14|TRBJ2-7|.
CASSPRPEAPGEQYF
TGTGCCAGCAGCCCCCGGCCGGAAGCTCCCGGCGAGCAGTACTTC
>few|TRBV5-6|TRBJ2-7|.
CASSRGSSLYEQYF
TGTGCCAGCAGCCGGGGCAGTTCTCTCTACGAGCAGTACTTC
>.|TRBV2|TRBJ2-5|.
CASSESPGGVSETQYF
TGTGCCAGCAGTGAAAGCCCTGGGGGAGTTTCCGAGACCCAGTACTTC
>.|TRBV6-6|TRBJ1-1|.
CASFGVQNTEAFF
TGTGCCAGCTTTGGAGTCCAGAACACTGAAGCTTTCTTT
>.|TRBV18|TRBJ2-2|TRBD1
CASSPIKGAIDTGELFF
TGTGCCAGCTCACCGATAAAGGGGGCGATTGACACCGGGGAGCTGTTTTTT
>many|TRBV19|TRBJ2-7|.
CASSNPGRHEQYF
TGTGCCAGTAGTAATCCAGGGAGACACGAGCAGTACTTC
>.|TRBV27|TRBJ2-5|TRBD2
CASSGLTQETQYF
TGTGCCAGCTCGGGACTAACTCAAGAGACCCAGTACTTC
>.|TRBV7-2|TRBJ2-1|TRBD2
CASSFPSAGYNVQFF
TGTGCCAGCAGCTTCCCCTCAGCGGGGTACAATGTTCAGTTCTTC
>once|TRBV10-1|TRBJ2-5|.
CASSESGEGAETQYF
TGCGCCAGCAGTGAGTCGGGGGAAGGAGCAGAGACCCAGTACTTC
>many|TRBV7-3|TRBJ2-3|.
CASSLERGFSDTQYF
TGTGCCAGCAGCTTAGAACGGGGATTTTCAGATACGCAGTATTTT
>.|TRBV6-5|TRBJ1-4|TRBD1
CASSYRKPDRESTNEKLFF
TGTGCCAGCAGTTACCGCAAGCCGGACAGGGAATCAACTAATGAAAAACTGTTTTTT
>many|TRBV19|TRBJ2-1|TRBD1
CASSIVVTGPSDEQFF
TGTGCCAGTAGTATAGTTGTGACAGGGCCCTCGGATGAGCAGTTCTTC
>.|TRBV19|TRBJ2-5|TRBD2
CASSSSGSFETQYF
TGTGCCAGTAGTTCTAGCGGGAGTTTTGAGACCCAGTACTTC
>many|TRBV27|TRBJ1-1|TRBD1
CASSRRRSGQGATEAFF
TGTGCCAGCAGTCGTCGACGATCCGGACAGGGGGCTACTGAAGCTTTCTTT
>once|TRBV20-1|TRBJ2-3|.
CSARGTRDRTDTQYF
TGCAGTGCTAGAGGGACGCGGGACCGCACAGATACGCAGTATTTT
>few|TRBV20-1|TRBJ1-5|.
CSARDPGGLSNQPQHF
TGCAGTGCTAGAGATCCTGGGGGTTTGAGCAATCAGCCCCAGCATTTT
>many|TRBV6-1|TRBJ1-6|TRBD1
CASSKPRGGANYNSPLHF
TGTGCCAGCAGTAAACCCCGAGGGGGCGCGAACTATAATTCACCCCTCCACTTT
>many|TRBV7-8|TRBJ2-2|.
CASRTGTSVTGELFF
TGTGCCAGCAGAACCGGGACTTCCGTCACCGGGGAGCTGTTTTTT
>.|TRBV6-1|TRBJ2-7|.
CASRGLGLNEQYF
TGTGCCAGCAGGGGGCTGGGCCTTAACGAGCAGTACTTC
>many|TRBV28|TRBJ2-7|TRBD1
CASSLRDRGFEQYF
TGTGCCAGCAGTTTGAGGGACAGGGGGTTCGAGCAGTACTTC
>.|TRBV6-2/TRBV6-3|TRBJ1-1|.
CASSPGEGVFAEAFF
TGTGCCAGCAGTCCCGGGGAGGGAGTTTTCGCTGAAGCTTTCTTT
>few|TRBV6-6|TRBJ2-5|TRBD2
CASSYLAGGLKGETQYF
TGTGCCAGCAGTTACTTAGCGGGGGGGCTGAAGGGGGAGACCCAGTACTTC
>few|TRBV4-1|TRBJ2-3|.
CASSQDRSKAQYF
TGCGCCAGCAGCCAAGATCGATCTAAGGCGCAGTATTTT
>.|TRBV5-1|TRBJ2-2|.
CASTTSGELFF
TGCGCCAGCACGACGTCCGGGGAGCTGTTTTTT
>.|TRBV20-1|TRBJ1-1|.
CSARRGFEAFF
TGCAGTGCCAGAAGGGGTTTTGAGGCTTTCTTT
>many|TRBV12-3/TRBV12-4|TRBJ1-1|.
CASLWGGEVTEAFF
TGTGCCAGCCTTTGGGGAGGGGAAGTCACTGAAGCTTTCTTT
>many|TRBV4-1|TRBJ2-3|.
CASSQVGSETDTQYF
TGCGCCAGCAGCCAAGTAGGATCAGAAACAGATACGCAGTATTTT
>many|TRBV11-2|TRBJ2-1|TRBD1
CASGRTGAEFNEQFF
TGTGCCAGCGGGCGGACAGGGGCGGAATTCAATGAGCAGTTCTTC
>few|TRBV6-1|TRBJ1-1|.
CASRLGGEAFF
TGTGCCAGCAGGCTCGGCGGCGAAGCTTTCTTT
>many|TRBV7-9|TRBJ2-2|.
CASSFYRDGSGELFF
TGTGCCAGCAGCTTTTACCGGGACGGGAGCGGGGAGCTGTTTTTT
>few|TRBV20-1|TRBJ1-1|TRBD1
CSASPRTGLGNTEAFF
TGCAGTGCTAGCCCAAGGACAGGGCTCGGGAACACTGAAGCTTTCTTT
>many|TRBV7-9|TRBJ1-2|.
CASSPPSGGTNYGYTF
TGTGCCAGCAGCCCCCCATCGGGTGGCACTAACTATGGCTACACCTTC
>few|TRBV24-1|TRBJ2-1|.
CATSDQSYNEQFF
TGTGCCACCAGTGACCAGTCCTACAATGAGCAGTTCTTC
>many|TRBV9|TRBJ1-1|.
CASSALHTEAFF
TGTGCCAGCAGCGCCCTGCACACTGAAGCTTTCTTT
>few|TRBV4-1|TRBJ2-2|.
CASSQELYGELFF
TGTGCCAGCAGCCAAGAACTCTACGGGGAGCTGTTTTTT
>many|TRBV7-9|TRBJ2-7|.
CASSLTPYEQYF
TGTGCCAGCAGCTTAACCCCCTACGAGCAGTACTTC
>.|TRBV11-2|TRBJ2-2|.
CASSLDGGPFTGELFF
TGTGCCAGCAGCTTAGACGGGGGGCCTTTCACCGGGGAGCTGTTTTTT
>.|TRBV4-2|TRBJ2-7|.
CASSQPGGGTYEQYF
TGTGCCAGCAGCCAACCCGGGGGCGGGACCTACGAGCAGTACTTC
>.|TRBV4-1|TRBJ2-7|.
CASSQPGSKQYF
TGCGCCAGCAGCCAACCGGGGTCCAAGCAGTACTTC
>many|TRBV7-8|TRBJ2-3|TRBD2
CASSFGGGPADTQYF
TGTGCCAGCAGCTTCGGGGGAGGGCCCGCAGATACGCAGTATTTT
>many|TRBV6-1|TRBJ1-5|.
CASSDPTALSNQPQHF
TGTGCCAGCAGTGACCCGACAGCCTTGAGCAATCAGCCCCAGCATTTT
>few|TRBV12-3/TRBV12-4|TRBJ2-5|.
CASSSLLQGGETQYF
TGTGCCAGCAGCTCTCTTTTACAGGGTGGGGAGACCCAGTACTTC
>.|TRBV4-1|TRBJ2-1|.
CASSQDIQVFGDNEQFF
TGCGCCAGCAGCCAAGATATACAGGTATTTGGGGACAATGAGCAGTTCTTC
>few|TRBV19|TRBJ2-2|.
CAVRGTGELFF
TGTGCCGTTCGGGGAACCGGGGAGCTGTTTTTT
>.|TRBV5-1|TRBJ2-3|TRBD2
CASSPGTSGRSTDTQYF
TGCGCCAGCAGCCCCGGGACTAGCGGGAGAAGCACAGATACGCAGTATTTT
>.|TRBV2|TRBJ2-7|.
CASSEGESLSYEQYF
TGTGCCAGCAGTGAAGGTGAGAGCTTGTCCTACGAGCAGTACTTC
>few|TRBV29-1|TRBJ2-7|.
CSVGYPDQYF
TGCAGCGTTGGATACCCGGACCAGTACTTC
>.|TRBV4-2|TRBJ1-2|.
CASSPLYSGTPHYGYTF
TGTGCCAGCAGCCCATTGTACTCCGGGACACCGCACTATGGCTACACCTTC
>few|TRBV9|TRBJ1-5|.
CASSVEGRQPQHF
TGTGCCAGCAGCGTAGAGGGCAGACAGCCCCAGCATTTT
>many|TRBV7-9|TRBJ2-7|TRBD2
CASSLGGEGSYEQYF
TGTGCCAGCAGCTTGGGCGGGGAGGGCTCTTACGAGCAGTACTTC